Presented here are 6 T cell receptor beta chains from one specimen sequenced in a study of blood T cell repertoires in COVID-19. Sequencing used immunoSEQ multiplex PCR; TCRdb keeps in-frame clones, though not all of them. The sample has 150,000 to 200,000 clones; around nine tenths are singletons. Sequenced input: peripheral blood. These TCRs come from a man between 40 and 49 years old with active or convalescent COVID-19.

This rearrangement joins TRBV6-5 to TRBJ2-7, with 10 bases matching TRBD2. This CDR3 region has 15 residues. Germline CDR1 reads MNHEY; CDR2 reads SVGAGI. V gave up 5 bases and J gave up 0 bases; unmatched junction bases: 4. CDR3 amino acids: CASSKLAGSSYEQYF. The CDR3 nucleotides read TGTGCCAGCAGTAAACTAGCGGGAAGCTCCTACGAGCAGTACTTC.

The chain is built from TRBV7-8 and TRBJ1-5; 7 nucleotides agree with TRBD1. The CDR3 has 18 residues. Per the germline V gene, CDR1 is SGHVS and CDR2 is FQNEAQ. V was clipped by 3 bases and J by 0 bases; unmatched bases: 11. The CDR3 DNA follows: TGTGCCAGCAGCTTTCGACAGGGCCTGTTGGATAGCAATCAGCCCCAGCATTTT. Encoded protein: CASSFRQGLLDSNQPQHF.

The chain is built from TRBV7-2 and TRBJ1-2; D is perhaps TRBD1 (6 bases). The V end was cut by 5 bases, the J end by 7 bases, with 11 bases between. The CDR3 is 12 residues long. The germline V gene has CDR1 SGHTA and CDR2 FQGNSA. The CDR3 sequence is CASSQNRVGYTF. CDR3 DNA: TGTGCCAGCAGCCAAAACAGGGTTGGCTACACCTTC.

The CDR3 bases are TGTGCCAGCAGTGACCTAGCGGACAATGAGCAGTTCTTC. Residues: CASSDLADNEQFF. The J gene is TRBJ2-1, the V gene TRBV2; 7 bases map to TRBD2. CDR1 and CDR2 from the germline V gene are SNHLY and FYNNEI. With V trimmed by 3 bases and J by 5 bases, 1 base remained unmatched. The CDR3 is made up of 13 amino acids.

The chain couples TRBV27 to TRBJ1-1, with TRBD1 matching over 7 bases. CDR1 MNHEY and CDR2 SMNVEV come from the germline V gene (reference sequence). Trimming took 3 bases from V and 1 from J; bases not matched to a gene: 2. CDR3 length: 14 residues. The CDR3 DNA sequence: TGTGCCAGCAGTTTCACAGGGGCGAACACTGAAGCTTTCTTT. It yields the protein CASSFTGANTEAFF.

CDR3 in DNA: TGTGCCAGCAGTTTTGCGGGACTTAGCAATCAGCCCCAGCATTTT. Residues: CASSFAGLSNQPQHF. The V gene is TRBV27, the J gene TRBJ1-5, with D possibly being TRBD1 (5 bases). The CDR3 has 15 amino acids. Germline CDR1 is MNHEY and CDR2 is SMNVEV (reference sequence). V lost 3 bases, J lost 0 bases, and 9 bases lay in between.